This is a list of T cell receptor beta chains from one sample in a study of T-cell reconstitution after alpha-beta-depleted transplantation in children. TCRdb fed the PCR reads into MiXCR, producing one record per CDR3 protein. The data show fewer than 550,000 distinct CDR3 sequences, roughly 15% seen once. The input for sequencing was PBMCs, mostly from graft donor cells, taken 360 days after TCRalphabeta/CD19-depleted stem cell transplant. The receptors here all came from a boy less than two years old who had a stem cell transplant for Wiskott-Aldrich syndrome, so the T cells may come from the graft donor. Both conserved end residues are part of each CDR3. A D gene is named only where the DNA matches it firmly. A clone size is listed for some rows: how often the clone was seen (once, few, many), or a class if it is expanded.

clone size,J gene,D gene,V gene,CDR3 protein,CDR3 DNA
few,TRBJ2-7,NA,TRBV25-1,CASGTRYEQYF,TGTGCCAGCGGGACGCGATACGAGCAGTACTTC
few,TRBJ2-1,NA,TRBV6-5,CASSLAGVGRLNEQFF,TGTGCCAGCAGTTTAGCAGGAGTAGGCCGCTTGAATGAGCAGTTCTTC
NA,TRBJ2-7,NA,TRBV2,CASSDPQFSSYEQYF,TGTGCCAGCAGTGACCCACAGTTTTCCTCCTACGAGCAGTACTTC
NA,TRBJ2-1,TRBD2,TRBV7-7,CASSPNGLAGPNEQFF,TGTGCCAGCAGCCCCAACGGACTAGCGGGACCCAATGAGCAGTTCTTC
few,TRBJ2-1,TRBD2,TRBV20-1,CSARALSGSSYNEQFF,TGCAGTGCTAGAGCCCTTAGCGGGAGCTCCTACAATGAGCAGTTCTTC
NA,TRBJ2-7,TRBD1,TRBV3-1,CASSQVRGLRYEQYF,TGTGCCAGCAGCCAAGTCAGGGGGTTACGCTACGAGCAGTACTTC
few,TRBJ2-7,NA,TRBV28,CASSTLGTPKQYF,TGTGCCAGCAGTACTCTCGGGACACCCAAGCAGTACTTC
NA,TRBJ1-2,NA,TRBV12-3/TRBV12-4,CASSLGGKGGYTF,TGTGCCAGCAGTTTGGGGGGGAAGGGAGGCTACACCTTC
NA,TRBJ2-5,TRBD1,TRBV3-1,CASSPSGTGGTETQYF,TGTGCCAGCAGCCCTTCCGGGACAGGGGGCACAGAGACCCAGTACTTC
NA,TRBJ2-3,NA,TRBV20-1,CGGGGADTQYF,TGCGGTGGAGGCGGGGCAGATACGCAGTATTTT
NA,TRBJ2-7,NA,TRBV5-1,CASSLVRGEPYEQYF,TGCGCCAGCAGCTTGGTTAGGGGAGAGCCCTACGAGCAGTACTTC
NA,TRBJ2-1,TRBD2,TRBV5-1,CASSLGSGSTF,TGCGCCAGCAGCTTGGGTAGCGGGTCTACCTTC
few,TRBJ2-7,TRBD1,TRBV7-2,CASSLVSDRPPYEQYF,TGTGCCAGCAGCTTAGTATCGGACAGGCCCCCCTACGAGCAGTACTTC
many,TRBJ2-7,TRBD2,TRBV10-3,CAGGRGFTYEQYF,TGTGCCGGCGGGCGGGGGTTCACCTACGAGCAGTACTTC
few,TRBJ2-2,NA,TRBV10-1,CASSREAKTGELFF,TGCGCCAGCAGCAGGGAGGCCAAGACCGGGGAGCTGTTTTTT
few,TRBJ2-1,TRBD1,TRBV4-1,CASSGTVINEQFF,TGCGCCAGCTCAGGGACAGTGATCAATGAGCAGTTCTTC
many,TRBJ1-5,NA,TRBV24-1,CATSDQWGNQPQHF,TGTGCCACCAGTGACCAATGGGGCAATCAGCCCCAGCATTTT
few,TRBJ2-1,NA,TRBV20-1,CSARVLGKDYNEQFF,TGCAGTGCCAGGGTCCTCGGGAAGGACTACAATGAGCAGTTCTTC
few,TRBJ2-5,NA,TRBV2,CASSEVWRDETQYF,TGTGCCAGCAGTGAAGTATGGCGGGATGAGACCCAGTACTTC
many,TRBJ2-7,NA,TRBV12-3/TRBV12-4,CASSKRTVSSYEQYF,TGTGCCAGCAGCAAACGGACAGTGAGCTCCTACGAGCAGTACTTC
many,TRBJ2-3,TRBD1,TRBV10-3,CATRQGTHYTDTQYF,TGTGCCACCAGACAGGGGACGCACTACACAGATACGCAGTATTTT
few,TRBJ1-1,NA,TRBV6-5,CASSYSSQGSTEAFF,TGTGCCAGCAGTTACTCGAGCCAGGGAAGCACTGAAGCTTTCTTT
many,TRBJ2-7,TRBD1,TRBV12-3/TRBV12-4,CASSLRHGQGAYEQYF,TGTGCCAGCAGCCTCAGACATGGACAGGGCGCGTACGAGCAGTACTTC
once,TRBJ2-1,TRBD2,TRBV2,CASKSGRYQAGVTYNEQFF,TGTGCCAGCAAGTCGGGACGGTATCAAGCGGGAGTAACCTACAATGAGCAGTTCTTC
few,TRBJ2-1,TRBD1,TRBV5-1,CASSRQGGRAYNEQFF,TGCGCCAGCAGCCGGCAAGGGGGCCGCGCCTACAATGAGCAGTTCTTC
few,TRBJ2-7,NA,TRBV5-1,CASSHGQSYEQYF,TGCGCCAGCAGCCATGGACAGAGCTACGAGCAGTACTTC
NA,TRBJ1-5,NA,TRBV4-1,CASSQEGRGNQPQHF,TGCGCCAGCAGCCAAGAAGGGAGGGGGAATCAGCCCCAGCATTTT
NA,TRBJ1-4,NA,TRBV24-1,CATRAGEDEKLFF,TGTGCCACCCGGGCAGGGGAGGATGAAAAACTGTTTTTT
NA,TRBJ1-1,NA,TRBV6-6,CASSYEGDTEAFF,TGTGCCAGCAGTTACGAGGGCGACACTGAAGCTTTCTTT
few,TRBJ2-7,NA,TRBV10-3,CAIRGTEGEQYF,TGTGCCATCAGGGGGACCGAGGGCGAGCAGTACTTC
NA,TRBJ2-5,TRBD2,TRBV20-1,CSAIKDLAVETQYF,TGCAGTGCCATAAAAGACCTAGCGGTGGAGACCCAGTACTTC
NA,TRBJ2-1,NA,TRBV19,CASRRDSLYNEQFF,TGTGCCAGTAGGCGGGACTCCCTGTACAATGAGCAGTTCTTC
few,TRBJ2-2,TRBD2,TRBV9,CASTSLSGANTGELFF,TGTGCCAGCACTTCCCTTAGCGGGGCGAACACCGGGGAGCTGTTTTTT
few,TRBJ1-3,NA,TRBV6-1,CASSPRFSGNTIYF,TGTGCCAGCAGTCCACGGTTCTCTGGAAACACCATATATTTT
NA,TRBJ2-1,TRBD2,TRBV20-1,CSASYGLASHNEQFF,TGCAGTGCTAGTTATGGACTAGCGTCCCACAATGAGCAGTTCTTC
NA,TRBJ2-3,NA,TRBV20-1,CSARVFRGTDTQYF,TGCAGTGCTAGAGTCTTCCGGGGCACAGATACGCAGTATTTT
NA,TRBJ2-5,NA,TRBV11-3,CASSLRPTQETQYF,TGTGCCAGCAGCCTTCGACCGACCCAAGAGACCCAGTACTTC
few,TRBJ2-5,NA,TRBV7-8,CASSLYYAGKRETQYF,TGTGCCAGCAGCTTATATTATGCAGGGAAAAGGGAGACCCAGTACTTC
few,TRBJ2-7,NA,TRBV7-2,CASSSEGGTYEQYF,TGTGCCAGCAGCTCCGAGGGGGGAACCTACGAGCAGTACTTC
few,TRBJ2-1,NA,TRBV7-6,CASSTSGTQPYNEQFF,TGTGCCAGCAGCACCTCCGGGACCCAGCCCTACAATGAGCAGTTCTTC
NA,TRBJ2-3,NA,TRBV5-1,CASSLVILDTQYF,TGCGCCAGCAGCTTGGTTATACTAGATACGCAGTATTTT
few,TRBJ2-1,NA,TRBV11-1,CASSRGWGEYNEQFF,TGTGCCAGCAGTCGGGGGTGGGGGGAGTACAATGAGCAGTTCTTC
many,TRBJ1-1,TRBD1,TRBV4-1,CASSPTGPKTEAFF,TGCGCCAGCAGCCCGACAGGGCCGAAGACTGAAGCTTTCTTT
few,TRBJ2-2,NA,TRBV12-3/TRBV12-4,CASRGVAANTGELFF,TGTGCCAGCAGGGGAGTGGCGGCGAACACCGGGGAGCTGTTTTTT
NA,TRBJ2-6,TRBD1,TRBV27,CASSLKARGLSGANVLTF,TGTGCCAGCAGTTTAAAGGCCAGGGGGCTCTCTGGGGCCAACGTCCTGACTTTC
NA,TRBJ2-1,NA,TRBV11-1,CASSLRRVGDLDNEQFF,TGTGCCAGCAGCTTAAGGAGGGTAGGGGACTTGGACAATGAGCAGTTCTTC
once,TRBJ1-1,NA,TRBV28,CASSFLDPEAFF,TGTGCCAGCAGTTTCCTCGATCCTGAAGCTTTCTTT
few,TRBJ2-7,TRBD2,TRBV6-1,CASSRAPTSDSYEQYF,TGTGCCAGCAGTAGGGCACCGACTAGCGACTCCTACGAGCAGTACTTC
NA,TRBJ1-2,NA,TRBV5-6,CASSARGGRYGYTF,TGTGCCAGCAGCGCAAGGGGGGGACGCTATGGCTACACCTTC
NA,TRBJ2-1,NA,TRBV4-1,CASSQAGLARYNEQFF,TGCGCCAGCAGCCAAGCTGGGCTAGCTAGATACAATGAGCAGTTCTTC
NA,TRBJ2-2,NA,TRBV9,CASINSRDNKNTGELFF,TGTGCCAGCATCAATAGCCGGGACAACAAGAACACCGGGGAGCTGTTTTTT
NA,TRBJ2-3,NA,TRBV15,CATSRSRTRTDTQYF,TGTGCCACCAGCAGATCCAGGACCCGCACAGATACGCAGTATTTT
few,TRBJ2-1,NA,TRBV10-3,CAIRSLPYNEQFF,TGTGCCATCAGAAGTCTACCTTACAATGAGCAGTTCTTC
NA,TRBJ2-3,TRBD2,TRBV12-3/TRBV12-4,CASRGGGRTDTQYF,TGTGCCAGCAGGGGCGGGGGGCGCACAGATACGCAGTATTTT
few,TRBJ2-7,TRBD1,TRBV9,CASSVDAGTGPYEQYF,TGTGCCAGCAGCGTTGACGCCGGGACAGGTCCCTACGAGCAGTACTTC